What follows are 18 T cell receptor beta chains derived from one specimen sequenced in a study of regulatory T cells in long-lasting Graves disease. Time point in this sample: persistent/refractory GD, antithyroid drugs over 5 years with positive TRAb. Preparation of the TCR library used RNA extracted from PBMCs. Through Arm-PCR of CDR3 regions and iRepertoire HTBI primers, TCR beta libraries were built. Using its own MiXCR run on the multiplex PCR reads, TCRdb lists one record per CDR3 protein. The profile shows about 340,000 distinct CDR3 sequences, 15% to 20% of them singletons. Material: peripheral blood mononuclear cells (PBMCs), obtained when the disease was refractory, from a patient treated with antithyroid drugs. These receptors were collected from a female donor with Graves disease.

This clonotype turned up a few times. The rearrangement uses TRBV2 and TRBJ2-5, with 8 bases fitting TRBD1. This CDR3 has 13 amino acids. The germline V gene encodes CDR1 SNHLY and CDR2 FYNNEI. V lost 11 bases, J lost 5 bases, and 10 bases stayed unmatched. The CDR3 here is CAGFRGRPETQYF. The CDR3 DNA follows: TGTGCCGGGTTCAGGGGGCGCCCCGAGACCCAGTACTTC.

This rearrangement joins TRBV5-6 to TRBJ1-2; D is uncertain. V gave up 1 base and J gave up 7 bases, with 8 bases separating them. In germline, CDR1 is SGHDT, CDR2 YYEEEE. The CDR3 extends over 12 amino acids. The CDR3 region has the DNA TGTGCCAGCAGCTTGAGGACGGTTGGCTACACCTTC. This gives the protein CASSLRTVGYTF.

This CDR3 is CASSLPELGSGANVLTF. The CDR3 DNA reads TGTGCCAGCAGCTTACCCGAGTTAGGCTCTGGGGCCAACGTCCTGACTTTC. The rearrangement links TRBV7-9 to TRBJ2-6, with D uncertain. This CDR3 is 17 amino acids long. V was cut by 2 bases and J by 0 bases, with 11 bases left in between. Germline V CDR1 and CDR2: SEHNR, FQNEAQ (reference sequence).

This clonotype was detected ten times or more. The V call is TRBV2, the J call TRBJ1-2; D gene unclear. Trimming removed 8 bases at V and 7 bases at J, with 17 bases between. This CDR3 is built from 13 residues. In germline, CDR1 is SNHLY, CDR2 FYNNEI. The CDR3 protein is CASLTSKVSGYTF. The CDR3 DNA follows: TGTGCCAGCTTAACGTCGAAAGTGAGTGGCTACACCTTC. The full variable domain, in which reference TRBV2 and TRBJ1-2 provide the parts outside the CDR3, is EPEVTQTPSHQVTQMGQEVILRCVPISNHLYFYWYRQILGQKVEFLVSFYNNEISEKSEIFDDQFSVERPDGSNFTLKIRSTKLEDSAMYFCASLTSKVSGYTFGSGTRLTVV.

The chain recombines TRBV20-1 with TRBJ1-6, with D possibly matching TRBD1 (6 bases). CDR3 length: 15 residues. V dropped 5 bases and J dropped 8 bases, with 19 bases sitting between them. The germline CDR1 and CDR2 sequences are DFQATT and SNEGSKA (reference sequence). In DNA form, the CDR3 reads TGCAGTGCTTTCAGGGAGGGGGAGGGGCATTCACCCCTCCACTTT. It encodes CSAFREGEGHSPLHF.

The chain employs TRBV5-4 and TRBJ1-1, with D possibly TRBD1 on 6 matching bases. V was shortened by 4 bases and J by 4 bases, with 14 bases between the two germline ends. The CDR3 sequence is 14 residues long. CDR1 SGHNT and CDR2 YYREEE come from the germline V gene (reference sequence). Here the CDR3 DNA reads TGTGCCAGCAGCCTGAACAGGGATCCCACTGAAGCTTTCTTT. It translates to CASSLNRDPTEAFF.

This clonotype was counted a few times. The rearrangement uses TRBV5-1 and TRBJ2-5, with a tentative D call TRBD1 (5 bases). Per the germline V gene, CDR1 is SGHRS and CDR2 is YFSETQ. The CDR3 sequence is 14 residues long. V was clipped by 7 bases and J by 2 bases, with 15 bases between them. CDR3 sequence: CASRAQGGQETQYF. In nucleotides, the CDR3 is TGCGCCAGCCGTGCGCAGGGTGGGCAAGAGACCCAGTACTTC.

Only a few counts were recorded for this clonotype. This chain uses TRBV18 with TRBJ1-1; TRBD1 matches at 9 bases. V shed 6 bases and J 0 bases; nucleotides not matched to a gene: 11. There are 17 residues in the CDR3. Germline CDR1 reads KGHSH; CDR2 reads LQKENI. DNA of the CDR3: TGTGCCAGCTCCCCAGGACAGGGGTTCGGAATGAACACTGAAGCTTTCTTT. Protein product: CASSPGQGFGMNTEAFF.

At least ten counts were recorded for this clonotype. V and J are TRBV3-1 and TRBJ1-2; D is unresolved. This CDR3 is built from 14 residues. The V gene's germline CDR1 is LGHDT and CDR2 YNNKEL (reference sequence). V lost 0 bases, J lost 3 bases, and 8 bases lay in between. The CDR3 DNA follows: TGTGCCAGCAGCCAAGAGCTAGGGTACTATGGCTACACCTTC. It yields the protein CASSQELGYYGYTF.

This clonotype is a singleton in its sample. A read error may produce the germline difference seen at one junction end. The V and J genes are TRBV5-1 and TRBJ2-7; 8 bases fit TRBD2. Germline V gene lookup returns CDR1 SGHRS and CDR2 YFSETQ. The CDR3 loop spans 15 amino acids. CDR3 DNA sequence: TGCGCCAGCAGCACCAACGGGGGGGCTAGGTACGAGCAGTGCTTC. As protein: CASSTNGGARYEQCF.

The V and J genes are TRBV20-1 and TRBJ2-7; TRBD1 matches 7 bases. V gave up 5 bases and J gave up 2 bases; unmatched junction bases: 6. CDR1 and CDR2 (germline): DFQATT, SNEGSKA (reference sequence). The CDR3 is made up of 13 amino acids. The chain's CDR3 is CSASDRWTYEQYF. Here the CDR3 DNA reads TGCAGTGCTTCGGACAGGTGGACCTACGAGCAGTACTTC.

This clonotype was detected many times. CDR3 region: CASSLDRLGGQETQYF. CDR3 bases: TGTGCCAGCAGTTTAGACAGACTGGGGGGACAAGAGACCCAGTACTTC. This chain links TRBV28 with TRBJ2-5; TRBD2 might be the D (6 bases). Between the trimmed V and J ends, which lost 2 bases and 2 bases, there was a span of 15 bases. Germline loops: CDR1 MDHEN, CDR2 SYDVKM. CDR3 length: 16 residues.

In its sample, this clonotype was seen a few times. The CDR3 loop reads CASSLTRAGVTEAFF. The CDR3 coding sequence is TGCGCCAGCAGCTTGACGAGGGCAGGTGTCACTGAAGCTTTCTTT. This chain connects TRBV5-1 to TRBJ1-1; no clear D gene. From germline, CDR1 is SGHRS and CDR2 YFSETQ. V shed 1 base and J shed 4 bases, with 14 bases lying between them. The CDR3 extends over 15 amino acids.

In the case of this clonotype: This sequence may be a read error, since a much larger clone differs from it by one base. This CDR3 reads CVWSWEETQYF. CDR3 coding DNA: TGTGTCTGGAGTTGGGAAGAGACCCAGTACTTC. The chain employs TRBV30 and TRBJ2-5; D uncertain. The CDR3 covers 11 residues. Germline-derived CDR1 and CDR2 are GTSNPN and SVGIG (reference sequence).

This rearrangement joins TRBV11-3 to TRBJ2-1, with 11 bases lining up with TRBD2. Trimming cost V 1 base and J 7 bases; bases outside gene matches: 9. Germline V gene lookup returns CDR1 SGHNT and CDR2 YENEEA. The CDR3 covers 17 residues. CDR3 in amino acids: CASSLGVLAGGPNEQFF. The CDR3, as DNA: TGTGCCAGCAGCTTAGGGGTCTTAGCGGGGGGGCCGAATGAGCAGTTCTTC. The variable domain in full, with the rest retrieved from reference TRBV11-3 and TRBJ2-1, is EAGVVQSPRYKIIEKKQPVAFWCNPISGHNTLYWYLQNLGQGPELLIRYENEEAVDDSQLPKDRFSAERLKGVDSTLKIQPAELGDSAVYLCASSLGVLAGGPNEQFFGPGTRLTVL.

This clonotype was picked up many times. This sequence joins TRBV20-1 and TRBJ1-2; the D is unclear. The CDR3 consists of 13 residues. CDR1 is DFQATT and CDR2 is SNEGSKA in the germline V gene (reference sequence). Trimming removed 3 bases from V and 4 bases from J, with 12 bases in between. DNA of the CDR3: TGCAGTGCTAGGATTAGCTGGCTCTATGGCTACACCTTC. Protein product: CSARISWLYGYTF.

This sequence joins TRBV18 and TRBJ1-5; a possible D gene is TRBD1 (6 bases). There are 17 residues in the CDR3. Looked up from germline, CDR1 is KGHSH and CDR2 is LQKENI. V lost 2 bases and J 0 bases, leaving 14 bases between the germline ends. The CDR3 reads CASSPSGASYSNQPQHF. In nucleotides, the CDR3 is TGTGCCAGCTCACCATCGGGGGCCAGCTATAGCAATCAGCCCCAGCATTTT.

This clonotype was counted ten times or more. The chain uses TRBV2 and TRBJ1-5, with TRBD1 matching over 8 bases. Germline V gives CDR1 SNHLY, CDR2 FYNNEI. V lost 6 bases, J lost 4 bases, and 8 bases stayed unmatched. The CDR3 loop spans 15 amino acids. The CDR3 loop is CASRLGTGPNQPQHF. CDR3 bases: TGTGCCAGCAGGCTCGGGACAGGTCCTAATCAGCCCCAGCATTTT.